This TCR beta chain was identified in a study of shared clonotypes between healthy human individuals. For the study at large: Three plates each covered CD4 naive and memory; CD8 naive two, CD8 memory one. Whole-study findings and limits: It was the few donors that limited the genetic and exposure-history diversity represented.

On this clone itself: What it binds is unknown.

In replicate PCRs of sorted subsets, approximately 190 ng DNA, approximately 32,000 T cell genomes, was used. Sequenced by immunoSEQ multiplex PCR; TCRdb stores in-frame clones only, minus some. Of around 2.5 million clones in the sample, under 95% are singletons; the top ten hold around 0.4%. Germline V lookup: CDR1 SGHTA, CDR2 FQGNSA. The V and J ends lost 1 base and 10 bases respectively, with 20 bases between them. The CDR3 sequence is 16 residues long. Investigators divided CD4+ cells into CD45RA+ naive and CD45RA-negative memory subsets. This TCR was recovered from a man aged 18 to 29 in good health. Some clones in this sample may be carry-over from other donors' samples. Specimen: naive CD4+ T cells from PBMCs. Subset meaning: CD45RA+ positively selected. The chain has TRBV7-2 and TRBJ2-1; D might be TRBD2 (5 bases). This CDR3 is CASSLVSTKRWEEQFF. In nucleotides, the CDR3 is TGTGCCAGCAGCTTAGTTAGTACCAAGAGATGGGAGGAGCAGTTCTTC.